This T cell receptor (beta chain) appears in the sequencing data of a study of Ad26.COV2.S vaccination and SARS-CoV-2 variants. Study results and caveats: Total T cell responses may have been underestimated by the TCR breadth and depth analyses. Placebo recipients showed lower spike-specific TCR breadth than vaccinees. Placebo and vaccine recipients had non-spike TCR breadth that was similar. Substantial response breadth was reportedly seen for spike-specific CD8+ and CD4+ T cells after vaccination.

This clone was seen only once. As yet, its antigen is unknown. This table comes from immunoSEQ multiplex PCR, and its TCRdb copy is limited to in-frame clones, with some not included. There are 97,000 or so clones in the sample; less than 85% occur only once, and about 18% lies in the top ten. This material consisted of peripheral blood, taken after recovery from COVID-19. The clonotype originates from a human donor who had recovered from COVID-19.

CDR3 coding DNA: TGTGCCAGCAGTTTTTCCAGGGATTGGACTGAAGCTTTCTTT. This encodes CASSFSRDWTEAFF. The rearrangement joins TRBV28 to TRBJ1-1, with D possibly TRBD1 on 5 matching bases. There are 14 residues in the CDR3. Per the germline V gene, CDR1 is MDHEN and CDR2 is SYDVKM. Trimming removed 3 bases from V and 5 bases from J, with 13 bases in between.